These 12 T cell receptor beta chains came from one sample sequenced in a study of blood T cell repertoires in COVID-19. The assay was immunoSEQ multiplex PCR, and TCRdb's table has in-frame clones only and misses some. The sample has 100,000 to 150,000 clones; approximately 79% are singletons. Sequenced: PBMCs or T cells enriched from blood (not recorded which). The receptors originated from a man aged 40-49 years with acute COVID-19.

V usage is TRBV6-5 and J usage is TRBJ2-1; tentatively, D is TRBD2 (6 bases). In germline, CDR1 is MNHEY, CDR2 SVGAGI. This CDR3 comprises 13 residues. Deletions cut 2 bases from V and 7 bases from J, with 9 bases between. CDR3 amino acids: CASSYREENEQFF. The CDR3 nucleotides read TGTGCCAGCAGTTACAGGGAGGAGAATGAGCAGTTCTTC.

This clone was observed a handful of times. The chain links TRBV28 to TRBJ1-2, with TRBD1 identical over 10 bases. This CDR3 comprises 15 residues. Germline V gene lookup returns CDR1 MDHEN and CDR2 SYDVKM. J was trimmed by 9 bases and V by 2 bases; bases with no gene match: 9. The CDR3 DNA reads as TGTGCCAGCAGTTTAGGAAGCCGGGACAGGGGAAGCTACACCTTC. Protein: CASSLGSRDRGSYTF.

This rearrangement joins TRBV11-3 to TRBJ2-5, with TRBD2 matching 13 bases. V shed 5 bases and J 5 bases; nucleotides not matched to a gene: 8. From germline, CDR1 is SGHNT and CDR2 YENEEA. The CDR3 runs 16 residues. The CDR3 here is CASSPGLAGEGETQYF. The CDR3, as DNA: TGTGCCAGCAGCCCAGGACTAGCGGGAGAGGGGGAGACCCAGTACTTC.

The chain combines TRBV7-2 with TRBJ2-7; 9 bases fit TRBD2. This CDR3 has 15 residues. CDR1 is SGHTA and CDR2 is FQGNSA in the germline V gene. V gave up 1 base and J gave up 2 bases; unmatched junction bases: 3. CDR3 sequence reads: CASSLESGRTYEQYF. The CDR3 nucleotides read TGTGCCAGCAGCTTAGAAAGCGGGAGGACCTACGAGCAGTACTTC.

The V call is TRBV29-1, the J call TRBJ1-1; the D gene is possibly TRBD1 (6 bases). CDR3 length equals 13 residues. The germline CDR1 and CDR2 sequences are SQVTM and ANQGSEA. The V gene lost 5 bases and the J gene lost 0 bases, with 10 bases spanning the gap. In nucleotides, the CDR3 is TGCAGCGTTTCACAGGGCTTGAACACTGAAGCTTTCTTT. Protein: CSVSQGLNTEAFF.

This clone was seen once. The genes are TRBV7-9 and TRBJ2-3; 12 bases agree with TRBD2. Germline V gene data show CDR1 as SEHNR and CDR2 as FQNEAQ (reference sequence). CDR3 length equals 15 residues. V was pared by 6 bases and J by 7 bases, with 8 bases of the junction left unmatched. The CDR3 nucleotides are TGTGCCAGCAGTCGGACTAGCGGGATCTCCTATACGCAGTATTTT. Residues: CASSRTSGISYTQYF.

The CDR3 region has the DNA TGTGCCAGCAGCCAAGATCGACTGGCTAGCGGGAGGGCCGACGAGCAGTACTTC. It translates to CASSQDRLASGRADEQYF. The rearrangement uses TRBV4-2 and TRBJ2-7; 12 bases fit TRBD2. The CDR3 is 18 amino acids. The V gene end was trimmed by 0 bases and the J gene end by 5 bases; junction bases not matched to a gene: 11. Germline V gene data show CDR1 as LGHNA and CDR2 as YNFKEQ.

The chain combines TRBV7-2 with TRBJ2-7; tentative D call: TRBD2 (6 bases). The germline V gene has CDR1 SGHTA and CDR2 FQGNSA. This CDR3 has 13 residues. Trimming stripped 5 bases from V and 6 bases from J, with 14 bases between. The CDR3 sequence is CASSIGRGAEQYF. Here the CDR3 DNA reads TGTGCCAGCAGCATTGGACGCGGGGCCGAGCAGTACTTC.

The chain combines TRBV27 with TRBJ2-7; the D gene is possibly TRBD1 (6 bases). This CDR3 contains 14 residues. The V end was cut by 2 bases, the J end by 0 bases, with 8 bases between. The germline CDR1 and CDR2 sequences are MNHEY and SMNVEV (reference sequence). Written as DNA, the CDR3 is TGTGCCAGCAGTTTACAGGGGTCCTCCTACGAGCAGTACTTC. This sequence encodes CASSLQGSSYEQYF.

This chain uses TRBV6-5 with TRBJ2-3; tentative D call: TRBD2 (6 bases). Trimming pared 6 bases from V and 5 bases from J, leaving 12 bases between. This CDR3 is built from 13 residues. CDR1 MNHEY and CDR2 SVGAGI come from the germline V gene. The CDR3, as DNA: TGTGCCAGCAGAGGACTACGGGGAGATACGCAGTATTTT. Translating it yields CASRGLRGDTQYF.

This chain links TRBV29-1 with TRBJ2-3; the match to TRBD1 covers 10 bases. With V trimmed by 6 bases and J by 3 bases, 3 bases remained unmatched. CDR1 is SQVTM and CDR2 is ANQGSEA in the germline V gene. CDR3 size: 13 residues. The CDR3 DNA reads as TGCAGCGTGACAGGGGGCTCGACAGATACGCAGTATTTT. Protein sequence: CSVTGGSTDTQYF.

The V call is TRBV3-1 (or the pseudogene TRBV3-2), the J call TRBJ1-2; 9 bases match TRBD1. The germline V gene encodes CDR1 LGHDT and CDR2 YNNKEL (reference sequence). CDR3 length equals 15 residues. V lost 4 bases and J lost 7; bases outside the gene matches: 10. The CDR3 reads CASSPWGDRVGGYTF. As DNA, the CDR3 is TGTGCCAGCAGCCCCTGGGGGGACAGGGTCGGTGGCTACACCTTC.